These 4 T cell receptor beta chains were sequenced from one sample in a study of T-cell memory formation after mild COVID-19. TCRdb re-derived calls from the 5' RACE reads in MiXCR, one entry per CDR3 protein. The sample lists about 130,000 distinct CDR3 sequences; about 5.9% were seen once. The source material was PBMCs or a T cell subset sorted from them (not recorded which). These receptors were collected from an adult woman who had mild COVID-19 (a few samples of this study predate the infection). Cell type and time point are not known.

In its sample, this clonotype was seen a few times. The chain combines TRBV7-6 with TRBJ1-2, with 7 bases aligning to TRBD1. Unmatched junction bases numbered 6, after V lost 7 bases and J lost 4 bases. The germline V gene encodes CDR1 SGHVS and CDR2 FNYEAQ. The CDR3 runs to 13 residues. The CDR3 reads CASNNRGAYGYTF. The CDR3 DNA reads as TGTGCCAGCAACAACAGGGGAGCCTATGGCTACACCTTC.

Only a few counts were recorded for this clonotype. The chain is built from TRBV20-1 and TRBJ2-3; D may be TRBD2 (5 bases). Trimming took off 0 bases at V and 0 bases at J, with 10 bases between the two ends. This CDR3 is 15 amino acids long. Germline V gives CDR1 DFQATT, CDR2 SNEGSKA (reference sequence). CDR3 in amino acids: CSARDWTSSTDTQYF. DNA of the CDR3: TGCAGTGCTAGAGATTGGACTTCTAGCACAGATACGCAGTATTTT.

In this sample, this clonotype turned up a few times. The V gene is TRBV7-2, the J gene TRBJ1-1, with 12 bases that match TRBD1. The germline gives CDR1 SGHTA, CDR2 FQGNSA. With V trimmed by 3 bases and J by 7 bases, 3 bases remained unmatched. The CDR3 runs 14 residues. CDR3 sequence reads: CASSLGQGAYEAFF. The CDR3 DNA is TGTGCCAGCAGCTTGGGACAGGGGGCCTATGAAGCTTTCTTT.

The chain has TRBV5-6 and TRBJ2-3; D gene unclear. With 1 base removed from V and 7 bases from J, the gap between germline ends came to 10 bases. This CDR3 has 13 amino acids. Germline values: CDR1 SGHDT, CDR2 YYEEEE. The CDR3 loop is CASSLRETYTQYF. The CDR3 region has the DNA TGTGCCAGCAGCTTGCGCGAGACCTATACGCAGTATTTT.